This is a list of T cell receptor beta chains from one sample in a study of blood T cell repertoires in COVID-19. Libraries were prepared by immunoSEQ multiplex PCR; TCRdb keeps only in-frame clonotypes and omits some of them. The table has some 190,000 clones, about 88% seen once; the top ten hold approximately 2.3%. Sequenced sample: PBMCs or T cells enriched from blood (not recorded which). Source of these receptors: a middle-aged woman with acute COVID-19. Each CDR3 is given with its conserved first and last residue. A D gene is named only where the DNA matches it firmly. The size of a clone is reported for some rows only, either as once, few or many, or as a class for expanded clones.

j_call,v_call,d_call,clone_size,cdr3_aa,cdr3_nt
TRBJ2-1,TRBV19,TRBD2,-,CASSAGTINNEQFF,TGTGCCAGTAGTGCCGGGACTATAAACAATGAGCAGTTCTTC
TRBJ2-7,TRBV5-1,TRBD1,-,CASSWTGGTNEQYF,TGCGCCAGCAGCTGGACAGGGGGCACGAACGAGCAGTACTTC
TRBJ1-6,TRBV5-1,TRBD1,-,CASSTQGRDNSPLHF,TGCGCCAGCAGTACACAGGGGCGAGATAATTCACCCCTCCACTTT
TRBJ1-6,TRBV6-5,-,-,CASSYRGGNSPLHF,TGTGCCAGCAGTTACAGGGGCGGTAATTCACCCCTCCACTTT
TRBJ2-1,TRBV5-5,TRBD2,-,CASSLELAGGREQFF,TGTGCCAGCAGCTTGGAACTAGCGGGGGGGCGAGAGCAGTTCTTC
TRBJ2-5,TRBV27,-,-,CASRTSSSGETQYF,TGTGCCAGCAGAACTAGCTCCTCGGGAGAGACCCAGTACTTC
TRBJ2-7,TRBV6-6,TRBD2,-,CASSYSGSGGAYEQYF,TGTGCCAGCAGTTACTCAGGTAGCGGGGGGGCCTACGAGCAGTACTTC
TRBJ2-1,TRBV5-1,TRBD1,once,CASSSNTGGYTSSYNEQFF,TGCGCCAGCAGCTCGAATACAGGGGGGTACACTAGCTCCTACAATGAGCAGTTCTTC
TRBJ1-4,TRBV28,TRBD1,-,CASSPTGTGAEKLFF,TGTGCCAGCAGCCCGACCGGGACAGGGGCTGAAAAACTGTTTTTT
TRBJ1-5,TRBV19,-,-,CASSNDQPQHF,TGTGCCAGTAGCAATGATCAGCCCCAGCATTTT
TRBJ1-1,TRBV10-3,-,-,CAISGPGGRNTEAFF,TGTGCCATCAGTGGTCCGGGTGGGAGGAACACTGAAGCTTTCTTT
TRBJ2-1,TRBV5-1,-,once,CASSLVPDSVAQFF,TGCGCCAGCAGCTTGGTTCCGGACTCAGTTGCGCAGTTCTTC
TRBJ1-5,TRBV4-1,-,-,CASSLGAGLSNQPQHF,TGCGCCAGCAGCCTAGGGGCGGGGCTGAGCAATCAGCCCCAGCATTTT
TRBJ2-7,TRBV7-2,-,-,CASSSRLDPKHEQYF,TGTGCCAGCAGCTCCCGACTAGATCCAAAGCACGAGCAGTACTTC
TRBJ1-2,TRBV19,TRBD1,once,CASSIRDRLGYGYTF,TGTGCCAGTAGTATCCGGGACAGATTGGGCTATGGCTACACCTTC
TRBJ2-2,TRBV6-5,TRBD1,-,CASSYDRADTGELFF,TGTGCCAGCAGCTACGACAGGGCGGACACCGGGGAGCTGTTTTTT
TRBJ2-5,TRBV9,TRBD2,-,CASSPGLAGVETQYF,TGTGCCAGCAGCCCGGGACTAGCGGGAGTAGAGACCCAGTACTTC
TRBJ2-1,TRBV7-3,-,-,CASSLRGSNEQFF,TGTGCCAGCAGCTTAAGAGGAAGCAATGAGCAGTTCTTC
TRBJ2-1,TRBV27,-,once,CASSLSYNEQFF,TGTGCCAGCAGTTTGTCATACAATGAGCAGTTCTTC
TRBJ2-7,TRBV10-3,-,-,CAISDHSEQYF,TGTGCCATCAGTGATCATTCCGAGCAGTACTTC
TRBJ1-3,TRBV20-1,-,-,CSAITGNTIYF,TGCAGTGCTATTACTGGAAACACCATATATTTT
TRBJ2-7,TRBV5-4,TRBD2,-,CASSPGLAAYEQYF,TGTGCCAGCAGCCCTGGACTAGCGGCCTACGAGCAGTACTTC
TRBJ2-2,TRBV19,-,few,CASSIVPGGKYTGELFF,TGTGCCAGTAGTATAGTTCCGGGGGGCAAGTACACCGGGGAGCTGTTTTTT
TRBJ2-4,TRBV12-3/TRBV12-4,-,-,CASSLNGVDIQYF,TGTGCCAGCAGTTTAAACGGGGTCGACATTCAGTACTTC
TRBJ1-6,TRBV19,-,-,CASSYGSSYNSPLHF,TGTGCCAGTAGTTACGGGAGCTCCTATAATTCACCCCTCCACTTT
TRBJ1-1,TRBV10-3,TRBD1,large,CAISAGTGKAFF,TGTGCCATCAGTGCCGGGACAGGGAAAGCTTTCTTT
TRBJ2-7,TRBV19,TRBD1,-,CASSGTGGFYEQYF,TGTGCCAGTAGCGGGACAGGGGGCTTCTACGAGCAGTACTTC
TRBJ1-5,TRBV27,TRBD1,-,CASSHRGLGNQPQHF,TGTGCCAGCAGTCACAGGGGGCTAGGGAATCAGCCCCAGCATTTT
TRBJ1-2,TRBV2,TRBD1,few,CASMGTVDYGYTF,TGTGCCAGCATGGGGACAGTGGACTATGGCTACACCTTC
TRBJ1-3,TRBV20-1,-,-,CSASRHGVSGNTIYF,TGCAGTGCTAGTAGACACGGGGTTTCTGGAAACACCATATATTTT
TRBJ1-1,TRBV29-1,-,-,CSVRNTEAFF,TGCAGCGTTCGGAACACTGAAGCTTTCTTT
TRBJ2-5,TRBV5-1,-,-,CASSNLRRGQETQYF,TGCGCCAGCAGCAACCTCCGGCGGGGACAAGAGACCCAGTACTTC
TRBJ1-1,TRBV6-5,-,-,CASSPLSNTEAFF,TGTGCCAGCAGTCCCCTCTCGAACACTGAAGCTTTCTTT
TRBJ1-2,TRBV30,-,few,CAWSGLSRGYTF,TGTGCCTGGAGTGGACTTTCGAGGGGCTACACCTTC
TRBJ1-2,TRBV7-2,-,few,CASSPEVGKDGYTF,TGTGCCAGCAGCCCGGAGGTAGGGAAGGATGGCTACACCTTC
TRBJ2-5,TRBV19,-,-,CASSQGTIKETQYF,TGTGCCAGTAGTCAGGGGACAATCAAAGAGACCCAGTACTTC
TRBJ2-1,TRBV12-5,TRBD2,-,CASGFGTSGSNNEQFF,TGTGCTAGTGGTTTCGGGACTAGCGGGTCAAACAATGAGCAGTTCTTC
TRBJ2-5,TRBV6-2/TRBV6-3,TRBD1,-,CASSYGGTGPSKTQYF,TGTGCCAGCAGTTACGGCGGGACAGGCCCCTCGAAGACCCAGTACTTC
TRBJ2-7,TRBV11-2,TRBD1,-,CASSFSWDRPYEQYF,TGTGCCAGCAGCTTCTCCTGGGACAGGCCGTACGAGCAGTACTTC
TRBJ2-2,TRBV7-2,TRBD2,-,CASSLAGTSGPNTGELFF,TGTGCCAGCAGCTTAGCGGGGACTAGCGGGCCCAACACCGGGGAGCTGTTTTTT
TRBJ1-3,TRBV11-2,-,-,CASSLDYSGNTIYF,TGTGCCAGCAGCTTAGATTACTCTGGAAACACCATATATTTT
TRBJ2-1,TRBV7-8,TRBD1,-,CASIKDRGGDEQFF,TGTGCCAGCATCAAGGACAGGGGAGGGGATGAGCAGTTCTTC
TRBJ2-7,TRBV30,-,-,CAWSIGRAYEQYF,TGTGCCTGGAGTATTGGCAGGGCCTACGAGCAGTACTTC
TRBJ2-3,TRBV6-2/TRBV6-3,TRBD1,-,CASSPMKQGLSTDTQYF,TGTGCCAGCAGCCCAATGAAACAGGGGCTTAGCACAGATACGCAGTATTTT
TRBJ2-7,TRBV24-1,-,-,CATSDLPRGIRKQYF,TGTGCCACCAGTGATTTACCCCGAGGAATACGGAAGCAGTACTTC
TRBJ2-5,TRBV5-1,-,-,CASSLLQETQYF,TGCGCCAGCAGCCTGTTACAAGAGACCCAGTACTTC
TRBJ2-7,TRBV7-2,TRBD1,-,CASSLFSGTGGFEGYEQYF,TGTGCCAGCAGCTTATTTTCCGGGACAGGGGGCTTCGAAGGTTACGAGCAGTACTTC
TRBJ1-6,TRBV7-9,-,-,CASSLVQGNSPLHF,TGTGCCAGCAGCTTAGTGCAGGGAAATTCACCCCTCCACTTT
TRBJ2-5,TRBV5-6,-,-,CASSLVSRETQYF,TGTGCCAGCAGCTTGGTGTCGCGGGAGACCCAGTACTTC
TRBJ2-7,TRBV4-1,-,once,CASSQRLNEQYF,TGCGCCAGCAGCCAGAGGTTAAACGAGCAGTACTTC
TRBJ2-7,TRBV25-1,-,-,CASSFKLGGYEQYF,TGTGCCAGCAGTTTTAAACTAGGGGGCTACGAGCAGTACTTC
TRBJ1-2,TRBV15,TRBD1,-,CATSEGDRGNYGYTF,TGTGCCACCAGCGAGGGGGACAGGGGCAACTATGGCTACACCTTC
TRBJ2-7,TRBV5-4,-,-,CASSLGGPSYEQYF,TGTGCCAGCAGCTTGGGGGGGCCCTCCTACGAGCAGTACTTC
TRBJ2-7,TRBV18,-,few,CASSYRTYYEQYF,TGTGCCAGCTCATACCGGACATACTACGAGCAGTACTTC
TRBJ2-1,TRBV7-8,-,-,CASSLRRELSYNEQFF,TGTGCCAGCAGCTTGAGGCGGGAATTATCCTACAATGAGCAGTTCTTC
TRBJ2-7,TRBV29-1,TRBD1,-,CSVRQGSYEQYF,TGCAGCGTTCGACAGGGGTCCTACGAGCAGTACTTC
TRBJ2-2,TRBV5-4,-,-,CASSFGGAGELFF,TGTGCCAGCAGCTTTGGAGGGGCCGGGGAGCTGTTTTTT